Below, 9 T cell receptor beta chains from the same sample are listed, as sequenced in a study of blood T cell repertoires in COVID-19. The repertoire was sequenced with immunoSEQ multiplex PCR; TCRdb's copy has only in-frame clones and lacks some. The sample includes 87,000 or so clones, more than 75% of them seen just once. The sequencing sample was made of peripheral blood. Every receptor here comes from a man in his forties or fifties with acute or convalescent COVID-19.

In nucleotides, the CDR3 is TGTGCCAGCAGCTTAGTTAGGTATCGGGACACAGATACGCAGTATTTT. It is translated as CASSLVRYRDTDTQYF. The chain combines TRBV7-2 with TRBJ2-3; a weak D match, TRBD2 (5 bases). V was clipped by 1 base and J by 2 bases, with 13 bases between them. Germline CDR1 SGHTA, CDR2 FQGNSA. The CDR3 contains 16 residues.

This chain uses TRBV2 with TRBJ2-7; TRBD1 matches at 7 bases. The trim removed 3 bases at V and 2 bases at J, leaving 7 bases unmatched. From germline, CDR1 is SNHLY and CDR2 FYNNEI. This CDR3 has 15 amino acids. The chain's CDR3 is CASSERAGGAYEQYF. DNA of the CDR3: TGTGCCAGCAGTGAGAGGGCAGGGGGAGCCTACGAGCAGTACTTC.

The V gene is TRBV27, the J gene TRBJ1-1; D gene ambiguous. V gave up 2 bases and J gave up 3 bases, with 7 bases separating them. CDR1 and CDR2 from the germline V gene are MNHEY and SMNVEV (reference sequence). The CDR3 totals 13 residues. Written as DNA, the CDR3 is TGTGCCAGCAGTTTAAGGGAGTACACTGAAGCTTTCTTT. Its protein product is CASSLREYTEAFF.

The chain employs TRBV5-1 and TRBJ2-2; TRBD1 is a possible D gene (6 bases). Germline-derived CDR1 and CDR2 are SGHRS and YFSETQ. The length of the CDR3 is 16 residues. Deletions cut 1 base from V and 0 bases from J, with 10 bases between. The chain's CDR3 is CASSLNRASNTGELFF. CDR3 nucleotides: TGCGCCAGCAGCTTGAACAGGGCCTCGAACACCGGGGAGCTGTTTTTT.

The chain has TRBV3-1 (or the pseudogene TRBV3-2) and TRBJ1-5, with D possibly TRBD1 on 5 matching bases. The CDR3 has 14 residues. The V end lost 1 base, the J end lost 7 bases, and 11 bases lay between the germline ends. Per the germline V gene, CDR1 is LGHDT and CDR2 is YNNKEL (reference sequence). CDR3 in amino acids: CASSQGGTAQPQHF. CDR3 coding DNA: TGTGCCAGCAGCCAAGGCGGGACTGCCCAGCCCCAGCATTTT.

The rearrangement joins TRBV5-4 to TRBJ2-5; 7 bases agree with TRBD2. The germline CDR1 and CDR2 sequences are SGHNT and YYREEE (reference sequence). V lost 4 bases to trimming and J lost 5 bases; unmatched junction nucleotides: 14. The CDR3 has 16 amino acids. CDR3 region: CASSLHSGLGVETQYF. In nucleotides, the CDR3 is TGTGCCAGCAGCCTCCATAGCGGGCTAGGCGTGGAGACCCAGTACTTC.

The chain carries TRBV5-4 and TRBJ2-7, with 14 bases identical to TRBD2. CDR1 is SGHNT, CDR2 YYREEE, per germline (reference sequence). The CDR3 sequence is 15 residues long. The ends lost 4 bases at V and 6 bases at J; junction bases unmatched: 6. The CDR3 here is CASSAGLAGVSEQYF. The CDR3 region has the DNA TGTGCCAGCAGCGCGGGACTAGCGGGAGTTAGCGAGCAGTACTTC.

This sequence joins TRBV7-9 and TRBJ1-6; D possibly corresponds to TRBD1 (5 bases). The CDR3 is made up of 13 amino acids. V was pared by 5 bases and J by 11 bases, with 13 bases between. Germline CDR1 reads SEHNR; CDR2 reads FQNEAQ (reference sequence). The CDR3 loop is CASSPTSTAPLHF. In DNA form, the CDR3 reads TGTGCCAGCAGCCCCACCTCGACAGCACCCCTCCACTTT.

J is TRBJ1-1 and V is TRBV6-2 or TRBV6-3; 7 nucleotides align to TRBD1. J gave up 4 bases and V 2 bases, and 4 bases lay outside the gene matches. Germline CDR1 and CDR2: MNHEY and SVGEGT. The CDR3 has 14 residues. DNA of the CDR3: TGTGCCAGCAGTTACCAACGACAGGGCACTGAAGCTTTCTTT. Translated, it gives CASSYQRQGTEAFF.